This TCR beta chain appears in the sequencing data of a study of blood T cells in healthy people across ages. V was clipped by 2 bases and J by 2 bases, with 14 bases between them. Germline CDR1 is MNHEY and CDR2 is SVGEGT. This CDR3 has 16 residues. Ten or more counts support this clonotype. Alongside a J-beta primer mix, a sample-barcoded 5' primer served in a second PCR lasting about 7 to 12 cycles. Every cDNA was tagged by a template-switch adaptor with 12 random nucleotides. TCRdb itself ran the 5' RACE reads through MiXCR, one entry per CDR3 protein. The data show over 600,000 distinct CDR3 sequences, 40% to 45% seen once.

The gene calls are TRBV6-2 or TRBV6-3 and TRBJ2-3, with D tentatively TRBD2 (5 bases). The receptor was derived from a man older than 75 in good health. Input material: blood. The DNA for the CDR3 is TGTGCCAGCAGTTACGCGGCGGGCGGGTACACAGATACGCAGTATTTT. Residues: CASSYAAGGYTDTQYF.